This T cell receptor (beta chain) was observed in a study of control samples from healthy donors and cancer patients. Libraries were prepared by immunoSEQ multiplex PCR; TCRdb keeps only in-frame clonotypes and omits some of them. The sample comprises over 100,000 clones, 80% to 95% of which are singletons, and less than 6% rests with the top ten. This clonotype was sampled from a man between 18 and 35 years old in good health. Sequencing was done on a sample of blood.

CDR3 loop: CASRPGTGGREKLFF. Written as DNA, the CDR3 is TGTGCCAGCAGACCCGGGACAGGGGGCCGGGAAAAACTGTTTTTT. The V call is TRBV6-5, the J call TRBJ1-4; 12 bases align to TRBD1. V lost 6 bases, J lost 8 bases, and 7 bases stayed unmatched. This CDR3 has 15 residues. CDR1 MNHEY and CDR2 SVGAGI come from the germline V gene.